Shown below are 15 T cell receptor beta chains from a single sample sequenced in a study of blood T cells in healthy people across ages. A second PCR, run for roughly 7 to 12 cycles, used a sample-barcoded 5' primer plus a J-beta primer mix. TCRdb analysed the 5' RACE reads with MiXCR anew, one entry per CDR3 protein. The data contain about 800,000 distinct CDR3 sequences, 58% of them singletons. Sequenced material: blood. The origin of the receptors is a man aged 30-40 years in good health.

The sample holds a few counts of this clonotype. The chain couples TRBV7-2 to TRBJ1-2; D possibly corresponds to TRBD1 (6 bases). The CDR3 consists of 14 residues. Germline-derived CDR1 and CDR2 are SGHTA and FQGNSA. V dropped 5 bases and J dropped 3 bases, with 13 bases sitting between them. The CDR3: CASSPGAGDYGYTF. CDR3 nucleotide sequence: TGTGCCAGCAGCCCCGGGGCAGGGGACTATGGCTACACCTTC.

This clonotype has just one count. The chain combines TRBV7-9 with TRBJ2-5; the match to TRBD1 covers 10 bases. Germline V gene data show CDR1 as SEHNR and CDR2 as FQNEAQ (reference sequence). The V segment lost 1 base and the J segment 13 bases; nucleotides outside the gene matches: 15. The CDR3 loop spans 16 amino acids. CDR3 DNA sequence: TGTGCCAGCAGCTTAGAGATGGGACAGGGGCTACCCCTCGCGTACTTC. It specifies CASSLEMGQGLPLAYF. The full variable domain, with the rest looked up from reference TRBV7-9 and TRBJ2-5, is DTGVSQNPRHKITKRGQNVTFRCDPISEHNRLYWYRQTLGQGPEFLTYFQNEAQLEKSRLLSDRFSAERPKGSFSTLEIQRTEQGDSAMYLCASSLEMGQGLPLAYFGPGTRLLVL.

The gene calls are TRBV20-1 and TRBJ1-2; D remains unclear. The CDR3 contains 12 residues. The germline gives CDR1 DFQATT, CDR2 SNEGSKA (reference sequence). The ends were cut back, 4 bases at V and 1 base at J, with 7 bases in the middle. The CDR3 DNA is TGCAGTGCTACTACCAGTAACTATGGCTACACCTTC. Protein sequence: CSATTSNYGYTF.

This rearrangement joins TRBV12-5 to TRBJ1-5, with unresolved D. CDR1 is LGHNT and CDR2 is FRNRAP in the germline V gene. V was trimmed by 5 bases and J by 1 base, leaving 6 bases between them. This CDR3 is 13 amino acids long. The CDR3, as DNA: TGTGCTAGTGGTGTGTACAGCAATCAGCCCCAGCATTTT. Amino acids: CASGVYSNQPQHF.

The chain uses TRBV6-2 or TRBV6-3 and TRBJ2-5, with D possibly being TRBD1 (6 bases). The CDR3 extends over 14 amino acids. Trimming left V 2 bases short and J 3 bases short, with 10 bases between. Germline CDR1 is MNHEY and CDR2 is SVGEGT. CDR3 bases: TGTGCCAGCAGTTACGGGAACAGGGAAGAGACCCAGTACTTC. This codes for CASSYGNREETQYF.

The chain couples TRBV5-1 to TRBJ2-1, with 11 nucleotides matching TRBD2. This CDR3 spans 16 amino acids. The V segment lost 4 bases and the J segment 8 bases; nucleotides outside the gene matches: 11. The germline CDR1 and CDR2 sequences are SGHRS and YFSETQ. CDR3 protein: CASSQGSSGRGHEQFF. The CDR3 DNA is TGCGCCAGCAGCCAAGGTAGTAGCGGGAGGGGCCATGAGCAGTTCTTC.

The chain combines TRBV18 with TRBJ2-7; maybe TRBD2 (6 bases). CDR3 length: 16 amino acids. Germline CDR1 KGHSH, CDR2 LQKENI. The V end lost 0 bases, the J end lost 4 bases, and 16 bases lay between the germline ends. The CDR3 coding sequence is TGTGCCAGCTCACCACCTTCGGCCAGCGGGTCTTACGAGCAGTACTTC. This codes for CASSPPSASGSYEQYF. Full variable domain (outside the CDR3, taken from reference TRBV18 and TRBJ2-7): NAGVMQNPRHLVRRRGQEARLRCSPMKGHSHVYWYRQLPEEGLKFMVYLQKENIIDESGMPKERFSAEFPKEGPSILRIQQVVRGDSAAYFCASSPPSASGSYEQYFGPGTRLTVT.

This sequence joins TRBV20-1 and TRBJ1-2; a weak D match, TRBD1 (5 bases). V lost 6 bases and J lost 7, with 18 bases in between. The CDR3 is made up of 13 amino acids. Germline V lookup: CDR1 DFQATT, CDR2 SNEGSKA (reference sequence). The DNA of the CDR3 is TGCAGTGCCGCGGACGAAGGGGTCTCTGGCTACACCTTC. It translates to CSAADEGVSGYTF.

This clonotype occurred many times. The chain employs TRBV11-2 and TRBJ2-5, with a weak D call TRBD2 (6 bases). Germline lookup yields CDR1 SGHAT and CDR2 FQNNGV. CDR3 length equals 13 residues. V was pared by 1 base and J by 4 bases, with 7 bases between. The CDR3: CASSLAGGETQYF. CDR3 bases: TGTGCCAGCAGCTTAGCCGGGGGAGAGACCCAGTACTTC.

This chain connects TRBV5-1 to TRBJ2-1; 8 nucleotides agree with TRBD1. This CDR3 is 15 amino acids long. CDR1 SGHRS and CDR2 YFSETQ come from the germline V gene. J was trimmed by 6 bases and V by 2 bases; bases with no gene match: 7. The CDR3 DNA is TGCGCCAGCAGCTTCTCAGGGGGCCCAGCCAATGAGCAGTTCTTC. This encodes CASSFSGGPANEQFF.

The chain links TRBV28 to TRBJ2-1; D is possibly TRBD1 (6 bases). From germline, CDR1 is MDHEN and CDR2 SYDVKM. With 5 bases removed from V and 4 bases from J, the gap between germline ends came to 12 bases. This CDR3 comprises 14 residues. The CDR3 here is CASSTGYSYNEQFF. CDR3 DNA: TGTGCCAGCAGTACAGGGTATTCATACAATGAGCAGTTCTTC.

This clonotype has just a few counts. The rearrangement links TRBV3-1 to TRBJ1-2, with D perhaps matching TRBD1 (5 bases). From germline, CDR1 is LGHDT and CDR2 YNNKEL (reference sequence). The germline V and J ends were trimmed by 2 bases and 4 bases, with 8 bases remaining between them. The CDR3 spans 13 residues. The CDR3 bases are TGTGCCAGCAGCCAATTGCAGGGCTATGGCTACACCTTC. This gives the protein CASSQLQGYGYTF.

This sequence joins TRBV24-1 and TRBJ2-5, with a weak D call TRBD1 (6 bases). The end of the DNA is better explained by TRBJ2-7, so the J call may be wrong. The CDR3 runs 11 residues. The germline gives CDR1 KGHDR, CDR2 SFDVKD. The CDR3: CATEGVYEQYF. DNA for the CDR3: TGTGCCACTGAGGGGGTTTACGAGCAGTACTTC.

The chain uses TRBV6-1 and TRBJ2-7; 7 bases agree with TRBD2. The end of the DNA is better explained by TRBJ2-5, so the J call may be wrong. The V gene's germline CDR1 is MNHNS and CDR2 SASEGT. The CDR3 is 15 amino acids. CDR3 in DNA: TGTGCCAGCAGTGTCGGTAGCGGGCAATTGGAGACCCAGTACTTC. Amino acid sequence: CASSVGSGQLETQYF.

V is TRBV4-2 and J is TRBJ2-7; D perhaps matches TRBD1 (5 bases). Germline values: CDR1 LGHNA, CDR2 YNFKEQ. Trimming took off 3 bases at V and 6 bases at J, with 12 bases between the two ends. This CDR3 contains 13 residues. The CDR3, as DNA: TGTGCCAGCAGCCATGATTCAGGGCGCGAGCAGTACTTC. This sequence encodes CASSHDSGREQYF.